One and the same sample provided the 19 T cell receptor beta chains below, sequenced in a study of PD-1 blockade in classical Hodgkin lymphoma. The table came from immunoSEQ multiplex PCR; TCRdb's copy has only in-frame clones and leaves some out. Among more than 90,000 clones listed, around 89% were seen once. Every single patient, without exception, relapsed after autologous stem cell transplantation, and brentuximab vedotin exposure varied. Sequenced here: peripheral blood mononuclear cells (PBMCs), sampled before the second cycle of nivolumab. These receptors all come from a human donor with classical Hodgkin lymphoma.

This clone has just a few counts. This chain joins TRBV27 and TRBJ2-2, with D tentatively TRBD2 (5 bases). Looked up from germline, CDR1 is MNHEY and CDR2 is SMNVEV (reference sequence). The V and J ends lost 2 bases and 2 bases respectively, with 9 bases between them. This CDR3 region has 15 residues. The CDR3 DNA follows: TGTGCCAGCAGTTTAAGAGGGTCTAACACCGGGGAGCTGTTTTTT. Amino acids: CASSLRGSNTGELFF.

This sequence joins TRBV7-2 and TRBJ2-4; TRBD1 or TRBD2 may be the D gene (7 bases each). Germline CDR1 is SGHTA and CDR2 is FQGNSA. Between the trimmed V and J ends, which lost 2 bases and 3 bases, there was a span of 14 bases. The CDR3 is 16 amino acids. The DNA for the CDR3 is TGTGCCAGCAGCTTACAGACAGGGACTAACAAAAACATTCAGTACTTC. Residues: CASSLQTGTNKNIQYF.

The V and J genes are TRBV14 and TRBJ2-1, with TRBD1 identical over 7 bases. Germline V gives CDR1 SGHDN, CDR2 FVKESK. With V trimmed by 4 bases and J by 2 bases, 2 bases remained unmatched. There are 14 residues in the CDR3. DNA of the CDR3: TGTGCCAGCAGCCGACAGGGCCCCTACAATGAGCAGTTCTTC. As protein: CASSRQGPYNEQFF. Supplemented by reference TRBV14 and TRBJ2-1, the full variable domain reads EAGVTQFPSHSVIEKGQTVTLRCDPISGHDNLYWYRRVMGKEIKFLLHFVKESKQDESGMPNNRFLAERTGGTYSTLKVQPAELEDSGVYFCASSRQGPYNEQFFGPGTRLTVL.

The V call is TRBV6-5, the J call TRBJ1-3; D is uncertain. Per germline, CDR1 MNHEY and CDR2 SVGAGI. Trimming stripped 0 bases from V and 2 bases from J, with 8 bases between. The CDR3 is made up of 15 amino acids. CDR3 protein: CASSYSTGPGNTIYF. CDR3 in DNA: TGTGCCAGCAGTTACTCGACGGGCCCTGGAAACACCATATATTTT.

This clone appeared once. The chain joins TRBV7-8 to TRBJ1-1, with a weak D call TRBD1 (5 bases). The V gene's germline CDR1 is SGHVS and CDR2 FQNEAQ. This CDR3 is built from 13 residues. V was trimmed by 5 bases and J by 4 bases, leaving 11 bases between them. DNA for the CDR3: TGTGCCAGCAGCGGGTCAGGGACCACTGAAGCTTTCTTT. It yields the protein CASSGSGTTEAFF.

The chain is built from TRBV5-6 and TRBJ1-1; TRBD1 might be the D (5 bases). The CDR3 is 14 amino acids. V dropped 2 bases and J dropped 1 base, with 9 bases sitting between them. Germline CDR1 SGHDT, CDR2 YYEEEE. The CDR3 is CASSLIQGNTEAFF. CDR3 DNA: TGTGCCAGCAGCTTAATTCAGGGGAACACTGAAGCTTTCTTT.

This clone was observed a handful of times. The V gene is TRBV21-1, the J gene TRBJ1-1. TRBV21-1 corresponds to a pseudogene. CDR3 length: 11 residues. CDR3 bases: TGTACCAGGGTGGGAAAAACTGAAGCTTTCTTT. Its translation: CTRVGKTEAFF.

The rearrangement uses TRBV2 and TRBJ1-6; 8 bases fit TRBD1. V lost 5 bases to trimming and J lost 7 bases; unmatched junction nucleotides: 4. The V gene's germline CDR1 is SNHLY and CDR2 FYNNEI. This CDR3 spans 14 amino acids. CDR3 nucleotides: TGTGCCAGCAGTTCAGGACAGGGCAATTCACCCCTCCACTTT. It translates to CASSSGQGNSPLHF.

The chain couples TRBV6-6 to TRBJ1-2, with TRBD1 identical over 11 bases. CDR3 size: 15 residues. Germline V gives CDR1 MNHNY, CDR2 SVGAGI (reference sequence). J was trimmed by 7 bases and V by 5 bases; bases with no gene match: 9. CDR3 nucleotide sequence: TGTGCCAGCAGTCCCTATAGGACAGGGGGCCTTGGCTACACCTTC. It codes for CASSPYRTGGLGYTF.

The rearrangement joins TRBV14 to TRBJ2-1; TRBD2 matches 11 bases. The V and J ends lost 2 bases and 5 bases, in that order; junction bases with no gene match: 5. CDR3 length: 16 amino acids. CDR1 and CDR2 (germline): SGHDN, FVKESK. The CDR3 DNA sequence: TGTGCCAGCAGCCAACCTCTAGCGGGGGGCCACAATGAGCAGTTCTTC. Residues: CASSQPLAGGHNEQFF.

This chain links TRBV27 with TRBJ2-1, with TRBD2 matching 8 bases. This CDR3 is 15 amino acids long. CDR1 and CDR2 (germline): MNHEY, SMNVEV (reference sequence). V trimming: 6 bases; J trimming: 3 bases; junction bases outside the gene matches: 7. In DNA form, the CDR3 reads TGTGCCAGCAGCTGGGGACTAGACGACTACAATGAGCAGTTCTTC. The encoded protein is CASSWGLDDYNEQFF.

V usage is TRBV7-8 and J usage is TRBJ2-1; 8 nucleotides agree with TRBD2. This CDR3 has 14 amino acids. Trimming removed 2 bases from V and 7 bases from J; junction bases left unmatched: 4. Germline assignment: CDR1 SGHVS and CDR2 FQNEAQ. The DNA for the CDR3 is TGTGCCAGCAGCTTAATCCAGCGGGGGAATGAGCAGTTCTTC. This sequence encodes CASSLIQRGNEQFF.

This clone was observed a few times. The chain has TRBV21-1 and TRBJ2-7; the table names TRBD1, a call not compared with the DNA. TRBV21-1 is designated a pseudogene. This CDR3 has 12 residues. The CDR3 DNA sequence: TGTGCCAGGTCCAACAGGGCTCACGAGCAGTACTTC. It translates to CARSNRAHEQYF.

This chain joins TRBV6-5 and TRBJ2-3; the D is unclear. The germline V gene has CDR1 MNHEY and CDR2 SVGAGI. The CDR3 is 15 residues long. The V gene lost 0 bases and the J gene lost 1 base, with 8 bases spanning the gap. CDR3 in DNA: TGTGCCAGCAGTTACTCGTCGCGAGGCACAGATACGCAGTATTTT. Translating gives CASSYSSRGTDTQYF.

This chain connects TRBV18 to TRBJ2-6; 7 positions agree with TRBD1. The CDR3 contains 19 residues. CDR1 is KGHSH and CDR2 is LQKENI in the germline V gene. The trim removed 2 bases at V and 0 bases at J, leaving 10 bases unmatched. DNA for the CDR3: TGTGCCAGCTCACCAGTGTCGACAGGGATGAACTCTGGGGCCAACGTCCTGACTTTC. It specifies CASSPVSTGMNSGANVLTF.

The genes are TRBV19 and TRBJ1-1; 9 bases are a match to TRBD1. The CDR3 covers 14 residues. Germline assignment: CDR1 LNHDA and CDR2 SQIVND (reference sequence). The trim removed 6 bases at V and 7 bases at J, leaving 9 bases unmatched. DNA of the CDR3: TGTGCCAGTAGACCCGGGACAGGGACCGGTGAAGCTTTCTTT. It codes for CASRPGTGTGEAFF.

The V and J genes are TRBV13 and TRBJ2-1; 10 bases line up with TRBD1. Germline lookup yields CDR1 PRHDT and CDR2 FYEKMQ (reference sequence). This CDR3 comprises 14 residues. V lost 4 bases, J lost 8 bases, and 5 bases stayed unmatched. The CDR3: CASSSVTGGDEQFF. The CDR3 region has the DNA TGTGCCAGCAGCTCAGTGACAGGGGGCGATGAGCAGTTCTTC.

Only one count was recorded for this clone. The CDR3: CASSLGSLFSPLHF. In DNA form, the CDR3 reads TGTGCCAGCAGCCTCGGGTCACTCTTTTCACCCCTCCACTTT. The J gene is TRBJ1-6, the V gene TRBV5-5; D call uncertain. V was shortened by 4 bases and J by 9 bases, with 14 bases between the two germline ends. The germline V gene encodes CDR1 SGHKS and CDR2 YYEKEE (reference sequence). CDR3 length equals 14 residues.

V is TRBV30 and J is TRBJ1-1, with a tentative D call TRBD1 (5 bases). CDR1 is GTSNPN, CDR2 SVGIG, per germline (reference sequence). CDR3 length: 14 amino acids. The V end lost 2 bases, the J end lost 1 base, and 11 bases lay between the germline ends. The CDR3 loop is CAWSPGTGNTEAFF. For the CDR3, the DNA is TGTGCCTGGAGTCCTGGCACAGGGAACACTGAAGCTTTCTTT. Variable domain in full (rest from reference TRBV30 and TRBJ1-1): SQTIHQWPATLVQPVGSPLSLECTVEGTSNPNLYWYRQAAGRGLQLLFYSVGIGQISSEVPQNLSASRPQDRQFILSSKKLLLSDSGFYLCAWSPGTGNTEAFFGQGTRLTVV.